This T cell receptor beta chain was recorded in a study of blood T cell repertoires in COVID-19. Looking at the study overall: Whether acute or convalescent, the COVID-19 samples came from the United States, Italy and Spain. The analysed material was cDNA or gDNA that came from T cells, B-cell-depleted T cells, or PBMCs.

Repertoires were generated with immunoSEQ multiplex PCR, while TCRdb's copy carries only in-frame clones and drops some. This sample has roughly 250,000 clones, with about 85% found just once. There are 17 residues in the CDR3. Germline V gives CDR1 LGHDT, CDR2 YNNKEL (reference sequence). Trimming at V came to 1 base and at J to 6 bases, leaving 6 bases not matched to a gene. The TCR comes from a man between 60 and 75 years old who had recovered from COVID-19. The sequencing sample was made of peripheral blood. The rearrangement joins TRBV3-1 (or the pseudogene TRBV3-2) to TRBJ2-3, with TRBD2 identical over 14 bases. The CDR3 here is CASSQGRLAGGRDTQYF. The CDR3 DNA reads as TGTGCCAGCAGCCAAGGACGACTAGCGGGGGGGCGGGATACGCAGTATTTT.